The present TCR beta chain was sequenced within a study of cytotoxic CD8 clonotypes in ibrutinib-treated CLL. Overall study findings and caveats: In comparison with age-matched healthy donors, baseline clonality was higher and tracked circulating CD8+ T-cell counts. Public clonotypes occurred uncommonly; on treatment, they contracted or remained stable.

A note on this clone: The antigen is not known.

V was cut by 6 bases and J by 2 bases, with 11 bases left in between. The CDR3 runs 13 residues. Germline CDR1 is ENHRY and CDR2 is SYGVKD. TCRdb's copy holds only in-frame clones and misses some; the assay was immunoSEQ multiplex PCR. The table records roughly 36,000 clones, about 70% of them present only once. Sequencing was performed on PBMCs, taken before ibrutinib treatment. The TCR comes from a human donor with chronic lymphocytic leukemia. The chain couples TRBV10-3 to TRBJ2-7; possible D gene TRBD1, 5 bases. CDR3 nucleotide sequence: TGTGCCATCAGGGAAGACAGCACCTACGAGCAGTACTTC. It is translated as CAIREDSTYEQYF.